Shown below are 27 T cell receptor beta chains from a single sample sequenced in a study of blood T cell repertoires in COVID-19. The method was immunoSEQ multiplex PCR; TCRdb's version includes in-frame clones alone and lacks a portion of them. There are around 390,000 clones in the sample; roughly 89% occur only once, and 10% lies in the top ten. The source material was PBMCs or T cells enriched from blood (not recorded which). The receptors stem from a woman aged 45-65 years who had recovered from COVID-19.

The V call is TRBV18, the J call TRBJ1-5; a weak D match, TRBD1 (5 bases). Germline V gene lookup returns CDR1 KGHSH and CDR2 LQKENI. Trimming left V 3 bases short and J 2 bases short, with 8 bases between. The CDR3 extends over 14 amino acids. The CDR3 coding sequence is TGTGCCAGCTCACCTACGACAGGCAATCAGCCCCAGCATTTT. Encoded protein: CASSPTTGNQPQHF.

The chain joins TRBV2 to TRBJ1-4; D possibly corresponds to TRBD1 (5 bases). The CDR3 consists of 12 residues. Germline CDR1 is SNHLY and CDR2 is FYNNEI. The germline V and J ends were trimmed by 8 bases and 11 bases, with 15 bases remaining between them. The CDR3 region has the DNA TGTGCCAGCCTGGGAGGGCGGGGGAAACTGTTTTTT. Translation gives CASLGGRGKLFF.

This sequence joins TRBV19 and TRBJ1-1; D call uncertain. This CDR3 spans 14 amino acids. The V gene lost 0 bases and the J gene lost 3 bases, with 8 bases spanning the gap. Germline lookup yields CDR1 LNHDA and CDR2 SQIVND (reference sequence). CDR3 bases: TGTGCCAGTAGTATAGATCCCCTCGACACTGAAGCTTTCTTT. Translating gives CASSIDPLDTEAFF.

The rearrangement joins TRBV3-1 (or the pseudogene TRBV3-2) to TRBJ1-5; D gene unclear. V was cut by 1 base and J by 3 bases, with 7 bases left in between. Germline CDR1 and CDR2: LGHDT and YNNKEL (reference sequence). The CDR3 contains 14 residues. CDR3 in amino acids: CASSQGAHNQPQHF. The CDR3 DNA follows: TGTGCCAGCAGCCAAGGGGCTCACAATCAGCCCCAGCATTTT.

The chain carries TRBV5-4 and TRBJ2-3; 8 nucleotides line up with TRBD2. Per germline, CDR1 SGHNT and CDR2 YYREEE (reference sequence). This CDR3 contains 16 residues. The V segment lost 0 bases and the J segment 3 bases; nucleotides outside the gene matches: 6. The CDR3 region has the DNA TGTGCCAGCAGCTTGGCGGCGGGGGGCAGGACAGATACGCAGTATTTT. Residues: CASSLAAGGRTDTQYF.

The V gene is TRBV3-1 (or the pseudogene TRBV3-2), the J gene TRBJ1-1; weak D call: TRBD1 (6 bases). V was cut by 4 bases and J by 7 bases, with 16 bases left in between. The CDR3 consists of 14 residues. Germline loops: CDR1 LGHDT, CDR2 YNNKEL (reference sequence). The CDR3 loop is CASSPGDGTGEAFF. In nucleotides, the CDR3 is TGTGCCAGCAGCCCAGGGGACGGGACCGGTGAAGCTTTCTTT.

The V call is TRBV5-1, the J call TRBJ1-5; a possible D gene is TRBD1 (5 bases). The CDR3 is 15 amino acids. The V end was cut by 1 base, the J end by 0 bases, with 8 bases between. Per germline, CDR1 SGHRS and CDR2 YFSETQ. The CDR3 loop is CASSLSGFSNQPQHF. CDR3 coding DNA: TGCGCCAGCAGCTTGTCAGGGTTTAGCAATCAGCCCCAGCATTTT.

V usage is TRBV4-1 and J usage is TRBJ1-2; 9 bases fit TRBD1. Germline CDR1 and CDR2: MGHRA and YSYEKL. V dropped 0 bases and J dropped 0; count of bases not matched to a gene: 5. The CDR3 consists of 17 residues. In DNA form, the CDR3 reads TGCGCCAGCAGCCAAGATGGGGACAGGGAGGCTAACTATGGCTACACCTTC. It translates to CASSQDGDREANYGYTF.

The CDR3 region is CASSGTARNYGYTF. Here the CDR3 DNA reads TGTGCCAGCAGCGGGACAGCCCGAAACTATGGCTACACCTTC. V gene TRBV28 combines with J gene TRBJ1-2; TRBD1 agrees at 7 bases. There are 14 residues in the CDR3. V gave up 6 bases and J gave up 2 bases; unmatched junction bases: 6. CDR1 and CDR2 (germline): MDHEN, SYDVKM.

The J gene is TRBJ1-5, the V gene TRBV19, with D perhaps TRBD1 (6 bases). Germline V gives CDR1 LNHDA, CDR2 SQIVND (reference sequence). V was trimmed by 4 bases and J by 3 bases, leaving 16 bases between them. The CDR3 is made up of 16 amino acids. This chain's CDR3 is CASSSSQDRLNQPQHF. The CDR3 DNA reads as TGTGCCAGTAGTAGCTCCCAGGACAGACTCAATCAGCCCCAGCATTTT. Filled out from reference TRBV19 and TRBJ1-5, the complete variable domain reads DGGITQSPKYLFRKEGQNVTLSCEQNLNHDAMYWYRQDPGQGLRLIYYSQIVNDFQKGDIAEGYSVSREKKESFPLTVTSAQKNPTAFYLCASSSSQDRLNQPQHFGDGTRLSIL.

The chain combines TRBV1 with TRBJ2-3; the D segment call TRBD2 is taken from the table without a DNA check. TRBV1 is a pseudogene segment. The CDR3 extends over 16 amino acids. The CDR3 DNA reads as TGCACCAGCAGCCAGGATAGCGGGGGGGTGACAGATACGCAGTATTTT. This gives the protein CTSSQDSGGVTDTQYF.

This chain links TRBV11-3 with TRBJ2-1; maybe TRBD1 (6 bases). Germline CDR1 SGHNT, CDR2 YENEEA. Trimming pared 4 bases from V and 7 bases from J, leaving 23 bases between. This CDR3 has 17 amino acids. Written as DNA, the CDR3 is TGTGCCAGCAGCTATCTCACCGGCGTCAGGGGTTCAAATGAGCAGTTCTTC. Amino acid sequence: CASSYLTGVRGSNEQFF.

V and J are TRBV5-6 and TRBJ1-2; D not resolved. The V and J ends lost 2 bases and 4 bases respectively, with 6 bases between them. The length of the CDR3 is 12 residues. Germline lookup yields CDR1 SGHDT and CDR2 YYEEEE. The CDR3 here is CASSLAIYGYTF. For the CDR3, the DNA is TGTGCCAGCAGCTTAGCCATCTATGGCTACACCTTC.

This chain uses TRBV19 with TRBJ1-5, with D possibly TRBD1 on 5 matching bases. This CDR3 has 15 amino acids. Trimming removed 2 bases at V and 6 bases at J, with 14 bases between. The germline V gene encodes CDR1 LNHDA and CDR2 SQIVND (reference sequence). The CDR3 DNA is TGTGCCAGTAGTATAACCTCGGGGGGAGGTCAGCCCCAGCATTTT. Translation: CASSITSGGGQPQHF.

The rearrangement joins TRBV7-9 to TRBJ2-1, with 13 bases aligning to TRBD2. V was clipped by 5 bases and J by 3 bases; unmatched bases: 4. CDR1 and CDR2 from the germline V gene are SEHNR and FQNEAQ (reference sequence). The CDR3 is made up of 16 amino acids. CDR3 region: CASSLGLAGYYNEQFF. The CDR3 region has the DNA TGTGCCAGCAGCCTGGGACTAGCGGGGTACTACAATGAGCAGTTCTTC. Supplemented by reference TRBV7-9 and TRBJ2-1, the full variable domain reads DTGVSQNPRHKITKRGQNVTFRCDPISEHNRLYWYRQTLGQGPEFLTYFQNEAQLEKSRLLSDRFSAERPKGSFSTLEIQRTEQGDSAMYLCASSLGLAGYYNEQFFGPGTRLTVL.

This clone is a singleton in its sample. This sequence joins TRBV10-3 and TRBJ1-5; possible D gene TRBD1, 5 bases. The CDR3 runs to 13 residues. Per germline, CDR1 ENHRY and CDR2 SYGVKD. V lost 10 bases and J lost 3, with 13 bases in between. The CDR3 spells CATQGGTNQPQHF. The CDR3 coding sequence is TGTGCCACTCAAGGAGGGACCAATCAGCCCCAGCATTTT.

J is TRBJ1-2 and V is TRBV5-5, with D perhaps matching TRBD1 (5 bases). Per germline, CDR1 SGHKS and CDR2 YYEKEE (reference sequence). V was pared by 3 bases and J by 3 bases, with 21 bases between. The CDR3 is made up of 17 amino acids. The CDR3 here is CASSSYPDNWRYYGYTF. In DNA, the CDR3 is TGTGCCAGCAGCTCTTACCCGGACAACTGGAGATACTATGGCTACACCTTC.

V gene TRBV19 combines with J gene TRBJ1-2, with TRBD1 identical over 7 bases. CDR1 is LNHDA and CDR2 is SQIVND in the germline V gene (reference sequence). The CDR3 covers 16 residues. V trimming: 7 bases; J trimming: 4 bases; junction bases outside the gene matches: 15. The CDR3 reads CASNNRDRPKSYGYTF. The DNA for the CDR3 is TGTGCCAGTAATAACAGGGACAGACCTAAGAGCTATGGCTACACCTTC. Full variable domain (missing parts from reference TRBV19 and TRBJ1-2): DGGITQSPKYLFRKEGQNVTLSCEQNLNHDAMYWYRQDPGQGLRLIYYSQIVNDFQKGDIAEGYSVSREKKESFPLTVTSAQKNPTAFYLCASNNRDRPKSYGYTFGSGTRLTVV.

This rearrangement joins TRBV4-1 to TRBJ1-2; 9 nucleotides match TRBD1. The CDR3 totals 15 residues. Germline lookup yields CDR1 MGHRA and CDR2 YSYEKL. Germline trimming cut 0 bases from V and 7 bases from J; bases unmatched to any gene: 6. The CDR3 sequence is CASSQEWGQGSGYTF. DNA of the CDR3: TGCGCCAGCAGCCAAGAATGGGGACAGGGCTCTGGCTACACCTTC.

This chain connects TRBV19 to TRBJ1-2; 8 bases are a match to TRBD1. The CDR3 extends over 14 amino acids. The V gene end was trimmed by 7 bases and the J gene end by 8 bases; junction bases not matched to a gene: 12. Germline V CDR1 and CDR2: LNHDA, SQIVND (reference sequence). This chain's CDR3 is CASTPIPGGAGYTF. The CDR3, as DNA: TGTGCCAGTACCCCGATCCCAGGGGGCGCGGGCTACACCTTC.

This clone was recorded only once. The chain is built from TRBV12-3 or TRBV12-4 and TRBJ1-4; TRBD1 might be the D (6 bases). This CDR3 is built from 12 residues. V shed 4 bases and J shed 8 bases, with 8 bases lying between them. The CDR3 loop reads CASSSTGEKLFF. The DNA for the CDR3 is TGTGCCAGCAGTTCAACAGGGGAAAAACTGTTTTTT.

The rearrangement uses TRBV5-6 and TRBJ2-7; TRBD2 aligns across 7 bases. The V and J ends lost 4 bases and 3 bases, in that order; junction bases with no gene match: 1. The germline V gene has CDR1 SGHDT and CDR2 YYEEEE. The CDR3 covers 12 residues. The CDR3, as DNA: TGTGCCAGCAGCCGGGAGGACTACGAGCAGTACTTC. It codes for CASSREDYEQYF.

CDR3 DNA sequence: TGTGCCAGCAGCCAAGACAGCTTGGGACAGGGGTTCTCCTATAATTCACCCCTCCACTTT. Protein product: CASSQDSLGQGFSYNSPLHF. The genes are TRBV4-2 and TRBJ1-6; TRBD1 matches 10 bases. Germline V gives CDR1 LGHNA, CDR2 YNFKEQ. The CDR3 is 20 amino acids. The junction had 8 bases not matched to a gene; V was cut back by 0 bases and J by 0 bases.

V gene TRBV24-1 combines with J gene TRBJ2-5; 8 bases are shared with TRBD1. The germline V gene encodes CDR1 KGHDR and CDR2 SFDVKD. Trimming at V came to 3 bases and at J to 4 bases, leaving 0 bases not matched to a gene. This CDR3 is 13 amino acids long. CDR3 region: CATSDTGGETQYF. CDR3 in DNA: TGTGCCACCAGTGATACAGGGGGAGAGACCCAGTACTTC.

This clone was detected once. J is TRBJ2-7 and V is TRBV7-8; D is uncertain. This CDR3 is 12 amino acids long. CDR1 is SGHVS, CDR2 FQNEAQ, per germline. V lost 2 bases and J 5 bases, leaving 7 bases between the germline ends. The CDR3 DNA reads TGTGCCAGCAGCTTATATCGTAACGAGCAGTACTTC. Protein: CASSLYRNEQYF.

The DNA for the CDR3 is TGTGCCAGTTCCGCGGGCGGACAGGGGCAGTACTTC. Amino acid sequence: CASSAGGQGQYF. The J gene is TRBJ2-7, the V gene TRBV12-3 or TRBV12-4; 8 nucleotides agree with TRBD1. With V trimmed by 9 bases and J by 9 bases, 10 bases remained unmatched. The CDR3 loop spans 12 amino acids.

This clone was counted between two and nine times. The rearrangement uses TRBV4-1 and TRBJ2-5, with no clear D. The V end was cut by 0 bases, the J end by 6 bases, with 11 bases between. The CDR3 contains 14 residues. The germline CDR1 and CDR2 sequences are MGHRA and YSYEKL. Here the CDR3 DNA reads TGCGCCAGCAGCCAAGATAGGCTAGTGCAGACCCAGTACTTC. It encodes CASSQDRLVQTQYF.